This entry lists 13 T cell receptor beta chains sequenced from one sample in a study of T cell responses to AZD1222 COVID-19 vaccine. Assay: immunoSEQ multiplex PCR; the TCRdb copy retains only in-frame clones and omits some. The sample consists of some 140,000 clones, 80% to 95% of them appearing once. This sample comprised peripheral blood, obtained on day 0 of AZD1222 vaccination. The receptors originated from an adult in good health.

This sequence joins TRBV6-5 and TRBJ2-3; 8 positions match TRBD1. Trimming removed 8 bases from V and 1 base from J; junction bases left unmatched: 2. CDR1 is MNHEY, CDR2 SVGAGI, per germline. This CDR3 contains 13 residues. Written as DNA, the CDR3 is TGTGCCAGCTCGGGACAGGGCACAGATACGCAGTATTTT. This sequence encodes CASSGQGTDTQYF.

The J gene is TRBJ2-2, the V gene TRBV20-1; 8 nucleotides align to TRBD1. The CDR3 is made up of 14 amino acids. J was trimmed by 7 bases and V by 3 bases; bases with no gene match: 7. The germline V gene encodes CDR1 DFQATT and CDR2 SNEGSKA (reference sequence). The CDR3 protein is CSASRARGRGELFF. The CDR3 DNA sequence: TGCAGTGCTAGTCGTGCCAGGGGGCGCGGGGAGCTGTTTTTT.

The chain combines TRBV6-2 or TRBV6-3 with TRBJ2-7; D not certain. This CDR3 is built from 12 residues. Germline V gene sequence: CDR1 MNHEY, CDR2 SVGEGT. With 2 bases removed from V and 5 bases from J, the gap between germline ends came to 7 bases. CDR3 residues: CASSYVANEQYF. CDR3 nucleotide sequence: TGTGCCAGCAGTTACGTGGCTAACGAGCAGTACTTC.

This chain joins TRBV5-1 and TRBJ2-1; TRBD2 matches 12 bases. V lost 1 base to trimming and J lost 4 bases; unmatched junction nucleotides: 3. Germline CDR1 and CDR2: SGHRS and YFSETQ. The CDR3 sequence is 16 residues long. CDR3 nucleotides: TGCGCCAGCAGCTTGCCCGGGACTAGCGGGTACAATGAGCAGTTCTTC. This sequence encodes CASSLPGTSGYNEQFF.

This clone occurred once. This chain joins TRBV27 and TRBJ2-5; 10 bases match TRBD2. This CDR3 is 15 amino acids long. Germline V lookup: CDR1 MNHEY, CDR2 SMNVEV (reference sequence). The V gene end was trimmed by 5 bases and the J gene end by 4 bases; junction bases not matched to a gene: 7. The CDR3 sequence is CASSTSWTSGETQYF. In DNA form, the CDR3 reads TGTGCCAGCAGTACCTCCTGGACTAGCGGAGAGACCCAGTACTTC.

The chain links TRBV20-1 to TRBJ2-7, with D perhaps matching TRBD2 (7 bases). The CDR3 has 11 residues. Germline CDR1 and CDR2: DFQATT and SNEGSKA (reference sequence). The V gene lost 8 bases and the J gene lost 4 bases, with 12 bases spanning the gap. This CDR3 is CSTRGGYEQYF. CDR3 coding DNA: TGCAGTACGAGGGGGGGGTACGAGCAGTACTTC.

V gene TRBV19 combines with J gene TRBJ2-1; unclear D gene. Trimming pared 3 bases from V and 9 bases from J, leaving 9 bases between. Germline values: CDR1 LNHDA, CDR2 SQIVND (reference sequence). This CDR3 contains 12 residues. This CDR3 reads CASSIWEGEQFF. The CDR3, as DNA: TGTGCCAGTAGTATCTGGGAAGGTGAGCAGTTCTTC.

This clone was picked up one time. Here the CDR3 DNA reads TGCGCCAGCAGCCAAGATCGTCCTGGGGCGACAGATACGCAGTATTTT. Translated: CASSQDRPGATDTQYF. This chain uses TRBV4-3 with TRBJ2-3; D might be TRBD1 (5 bases). The V gene lost 0 bases and the J gene lost 3 bases, with 13 bases spanning the gap. The CDR3 has 16 residues. Germline V lookup: CDR1 LGHNA, CDR2 YSLEER.

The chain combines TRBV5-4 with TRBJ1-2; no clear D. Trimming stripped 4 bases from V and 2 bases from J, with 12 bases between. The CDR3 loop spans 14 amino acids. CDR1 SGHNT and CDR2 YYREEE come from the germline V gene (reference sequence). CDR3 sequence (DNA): TGTGCCAGCAGCCAGAAGTTCCAGAACTATGGCTACACCTTC. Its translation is CASSQKFQNYGYTF.

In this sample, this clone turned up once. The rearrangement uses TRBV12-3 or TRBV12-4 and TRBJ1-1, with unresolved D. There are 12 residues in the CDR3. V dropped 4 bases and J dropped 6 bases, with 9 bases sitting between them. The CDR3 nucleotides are TGTGCCAGCAGTTCCCCCCTCGCTGAAGCTTTCTTT. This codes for CASSSPLAEAFF.

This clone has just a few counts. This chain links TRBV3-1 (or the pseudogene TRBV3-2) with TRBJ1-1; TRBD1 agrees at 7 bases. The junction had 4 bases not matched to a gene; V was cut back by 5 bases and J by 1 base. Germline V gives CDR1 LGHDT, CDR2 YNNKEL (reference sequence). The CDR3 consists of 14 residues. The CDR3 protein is CASSERQGNTEAFF. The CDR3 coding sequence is TGTGCCAGCAGCGAGAGACAGGGGAACACTGAAGCTTTCTTT.

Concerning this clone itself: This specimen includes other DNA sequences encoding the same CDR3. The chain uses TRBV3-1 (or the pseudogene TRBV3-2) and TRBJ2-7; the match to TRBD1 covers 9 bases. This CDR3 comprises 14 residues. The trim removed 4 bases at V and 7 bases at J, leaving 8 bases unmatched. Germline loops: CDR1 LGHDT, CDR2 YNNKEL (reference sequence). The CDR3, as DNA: TGTGCCAGCAGCCCTGGACAGGGGTCCCATGAGCAGTACTTC. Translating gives CASSPGQGSHEQYF.

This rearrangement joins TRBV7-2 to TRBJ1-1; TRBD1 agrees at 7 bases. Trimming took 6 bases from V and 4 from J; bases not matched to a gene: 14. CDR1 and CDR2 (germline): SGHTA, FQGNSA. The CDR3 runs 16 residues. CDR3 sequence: CASRWRGQGVGTEAFF. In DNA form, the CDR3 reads TGTGCCAGCAGATGGAGGGGGCAAGGTGTTGGCACTGAAGCTTTCTTT.